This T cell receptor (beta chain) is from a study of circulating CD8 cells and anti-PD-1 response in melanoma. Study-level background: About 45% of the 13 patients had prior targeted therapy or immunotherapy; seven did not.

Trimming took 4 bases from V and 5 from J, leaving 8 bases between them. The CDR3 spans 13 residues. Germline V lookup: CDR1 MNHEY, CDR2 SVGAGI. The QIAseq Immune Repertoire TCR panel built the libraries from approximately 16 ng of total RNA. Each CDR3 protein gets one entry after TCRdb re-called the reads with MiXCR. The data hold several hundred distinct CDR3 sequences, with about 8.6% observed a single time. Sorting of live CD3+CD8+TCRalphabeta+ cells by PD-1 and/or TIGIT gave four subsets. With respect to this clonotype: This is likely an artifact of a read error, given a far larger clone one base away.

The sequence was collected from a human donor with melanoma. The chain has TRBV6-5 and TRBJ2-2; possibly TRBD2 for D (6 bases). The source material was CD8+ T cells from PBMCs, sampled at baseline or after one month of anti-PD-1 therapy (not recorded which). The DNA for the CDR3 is TGTGCCAGCAGTTCCCGGGGGACCGGGGAGCTGTTTTTT. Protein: CASSSRGTGELFF.